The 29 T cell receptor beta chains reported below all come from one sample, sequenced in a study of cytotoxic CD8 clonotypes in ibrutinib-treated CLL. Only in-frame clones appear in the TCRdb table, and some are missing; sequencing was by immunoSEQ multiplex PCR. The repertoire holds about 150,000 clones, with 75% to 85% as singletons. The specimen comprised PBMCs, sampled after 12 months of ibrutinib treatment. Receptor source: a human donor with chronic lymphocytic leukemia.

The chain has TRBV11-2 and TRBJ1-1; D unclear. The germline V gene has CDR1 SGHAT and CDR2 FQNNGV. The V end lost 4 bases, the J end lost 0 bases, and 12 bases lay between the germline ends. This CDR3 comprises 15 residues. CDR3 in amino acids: CASSSIHGLNTEAFF. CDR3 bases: TGTGCCAGCAGCTCGATCCACGGTTTGAACACTGAAGCTTTCTTT.

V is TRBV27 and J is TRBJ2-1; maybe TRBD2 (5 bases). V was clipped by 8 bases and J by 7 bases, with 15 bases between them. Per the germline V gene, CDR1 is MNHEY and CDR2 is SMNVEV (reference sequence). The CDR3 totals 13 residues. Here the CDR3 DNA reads TGTGCCAGCCGCGACTCCTCGGGGAATGAGCAGTTCTTC. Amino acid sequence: CASRDSSGNEQFF.

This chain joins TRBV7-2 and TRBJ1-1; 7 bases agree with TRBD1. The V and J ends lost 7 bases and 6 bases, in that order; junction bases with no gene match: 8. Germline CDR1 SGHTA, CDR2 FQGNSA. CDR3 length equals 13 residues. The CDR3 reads CASKGQLESEAFF. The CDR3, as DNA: TGTGCCAGCAAGGGACAGTTGGAATCTGAAGCTTTCTTT. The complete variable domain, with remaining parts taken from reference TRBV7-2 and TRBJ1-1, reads GAGVSQSPSNKVTEKGKDVELRCDPISGHTALYWYRQSLGQGLEFLIYFQGNSAPDKSGLPSDRFSAERTGGSVSTLTIQRTQQEDSAVYLCASKGQLESEAFFGQGTRLTVV.

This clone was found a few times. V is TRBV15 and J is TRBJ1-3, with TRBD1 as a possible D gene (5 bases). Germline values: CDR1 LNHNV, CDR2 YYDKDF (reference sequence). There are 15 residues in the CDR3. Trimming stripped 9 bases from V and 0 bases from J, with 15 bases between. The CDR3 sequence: CATARGAGSGNTIYF. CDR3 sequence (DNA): TGTGCCACTGCCCGTGGGGCGGGCTCTGGAAACACCATATATTTT.

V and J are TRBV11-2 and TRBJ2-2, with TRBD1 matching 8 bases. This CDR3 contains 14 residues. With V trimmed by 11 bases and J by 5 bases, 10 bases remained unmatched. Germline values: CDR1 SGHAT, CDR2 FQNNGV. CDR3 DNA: TGTGCCCGGACAGGGCCGAGCGGTACCGGGGAGCTGTTTTTT. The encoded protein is CARTGPSGTGELFF. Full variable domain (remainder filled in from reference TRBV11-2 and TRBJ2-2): EAGVAQSPRYKIIEKRQSVAFWCNPISGHATLYWYQQILGQGPKLLIQFQNNGVVDDSQLPKDRFSAERLKGVDSTLKIQPAKLEDSAVYLCARTGPSGTGELFFGEGSRLTVL.

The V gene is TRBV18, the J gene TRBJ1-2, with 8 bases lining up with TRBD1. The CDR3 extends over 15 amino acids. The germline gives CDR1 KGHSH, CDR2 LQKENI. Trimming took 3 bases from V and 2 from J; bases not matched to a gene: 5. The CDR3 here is CASSPTGVRNYGYTF. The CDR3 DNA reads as TGTGCCAGCTCACCGACAGGGGTCAGGAACTATGGCTACACCTTC.

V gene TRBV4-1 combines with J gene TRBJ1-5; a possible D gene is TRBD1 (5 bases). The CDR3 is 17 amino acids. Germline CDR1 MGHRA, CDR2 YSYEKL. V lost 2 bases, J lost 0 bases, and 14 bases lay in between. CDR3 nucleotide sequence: TGCGCCAGCAGCCAAAGGAGGGGAGCCGATAGCAATCAGCCCCAGCATTTT. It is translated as CASSQRRGADSNQPQHF.

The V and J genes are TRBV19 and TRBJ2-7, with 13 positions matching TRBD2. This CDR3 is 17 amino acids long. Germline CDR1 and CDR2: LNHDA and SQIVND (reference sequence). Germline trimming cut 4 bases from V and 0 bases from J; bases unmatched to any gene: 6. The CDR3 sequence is CASSRRLAGGNSYEQYF. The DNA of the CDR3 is TGTGCCAGTAGTAGGAGACTAGCGGGAGGCAACTCCTACGAGCAGTACTTC.

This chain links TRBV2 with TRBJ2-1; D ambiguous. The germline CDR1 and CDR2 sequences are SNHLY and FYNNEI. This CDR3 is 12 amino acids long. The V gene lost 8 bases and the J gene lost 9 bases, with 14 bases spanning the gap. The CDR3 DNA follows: TGTGCCAGCGGTACTACCAACGGTGAGCAGTTCTTC. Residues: CASGTTNGEQFF.

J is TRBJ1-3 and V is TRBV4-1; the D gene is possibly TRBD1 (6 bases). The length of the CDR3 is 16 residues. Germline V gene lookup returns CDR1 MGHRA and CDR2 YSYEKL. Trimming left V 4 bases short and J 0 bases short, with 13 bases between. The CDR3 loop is CASSPGHPSSGNTIYF. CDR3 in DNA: TGCGCCAGCAGCCCGGGACATCCAAGCTCTGGAAACACCATATATTTT.

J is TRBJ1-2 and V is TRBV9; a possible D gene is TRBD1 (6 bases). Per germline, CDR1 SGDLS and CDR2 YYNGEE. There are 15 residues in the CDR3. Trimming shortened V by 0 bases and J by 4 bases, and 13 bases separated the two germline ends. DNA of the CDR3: TGTGCCAGCAGCGTAGAACAGGGAGGTGGCTATGGCTACACCTTC. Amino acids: CASSVEQGGGYGYTF.

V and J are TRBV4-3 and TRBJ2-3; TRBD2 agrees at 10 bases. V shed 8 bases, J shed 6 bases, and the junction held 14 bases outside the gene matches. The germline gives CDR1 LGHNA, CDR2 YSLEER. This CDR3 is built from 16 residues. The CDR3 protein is CASRQGLAGVRDTQYF. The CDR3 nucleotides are TGCGCCAGCCGTCAGGGTCTAGCGGGAGTTCGCGATACGCAGTATTTT.

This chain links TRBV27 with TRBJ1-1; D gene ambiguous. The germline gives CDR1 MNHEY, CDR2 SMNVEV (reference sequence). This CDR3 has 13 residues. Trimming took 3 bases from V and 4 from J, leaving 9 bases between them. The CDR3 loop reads CASSLGRGTEAFF. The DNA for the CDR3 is TGTGCCAGCAGTTTGGGTCGCGGCACTGAAGCTTTCTTT.

DNA for the CDR3: TGTGCCAGTAGTATGAATCCAGATAGCAATCAGCCCCAGCATTTT. The encoded protein is CASSMNPDSNQPQHF. The genes are TRBV19 and TRBJ1-5; no reliable D call. The CDR3 is 15 residues long. Trimming pared 3 bases from V and 0 bases from J, leaving 9 bases between. Looked up from germline, CDR1 is LNHDA and CDR2 is SQIVND (reference sequence).

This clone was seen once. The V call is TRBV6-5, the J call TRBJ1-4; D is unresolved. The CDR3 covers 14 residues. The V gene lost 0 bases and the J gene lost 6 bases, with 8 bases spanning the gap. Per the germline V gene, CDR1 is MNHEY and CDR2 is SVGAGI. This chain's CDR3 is CASSYSIGDEKLFF. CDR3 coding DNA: TGTGCCAGCAGTTACTCGATTGGGGATGAAAAACTGTTTTTT.

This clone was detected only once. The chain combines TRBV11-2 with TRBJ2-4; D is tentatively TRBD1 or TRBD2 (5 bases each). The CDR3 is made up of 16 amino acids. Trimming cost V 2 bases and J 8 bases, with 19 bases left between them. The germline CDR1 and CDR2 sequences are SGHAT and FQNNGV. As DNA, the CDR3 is TGTGCCAGCAGCTTAAACACCGGGACCCCCTCATACATTCAGTACTTC. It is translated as CASSLNTGTPSYIQYF.

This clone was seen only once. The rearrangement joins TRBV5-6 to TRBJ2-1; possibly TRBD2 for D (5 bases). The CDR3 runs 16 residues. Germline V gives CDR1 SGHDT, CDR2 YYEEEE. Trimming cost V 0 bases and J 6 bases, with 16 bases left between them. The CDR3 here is CASSLDFRKAGNEQFF. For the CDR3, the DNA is TGTGCCAGCAGCTTGGACTTTCGGAAGGCGGGCAATGAGCAGTTCTTC.

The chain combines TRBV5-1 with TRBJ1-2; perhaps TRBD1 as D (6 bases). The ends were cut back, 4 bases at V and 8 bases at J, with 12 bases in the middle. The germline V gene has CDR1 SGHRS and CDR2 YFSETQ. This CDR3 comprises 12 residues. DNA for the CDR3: TGCGCCAGCAGCCCCCCAGGGGCCGGCTACACCTTC. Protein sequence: CASSPPGAGYTF. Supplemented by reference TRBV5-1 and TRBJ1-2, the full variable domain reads KAGVTQTPRYLIKTRGQQVTLSCSPISGHRSVSWYQQTPGQGLQFLFEYFSETQRNKGNFPGRFSGRQFSNSRSEMNVSTLELGDSALYLCASSPPGAGYTFGSGTRLTVV.

The CDR3 DNA is TGTGCCAGCAAATTCGGTAGCGGGATTCATGAGCAGTTCTTC. It codes for CASKFGSGIHEQFF. This sequence joins TRBV7-9 and TRBJ2-1; 8 bases line up with TRBD2. Germline CDR1 reads SEHNR; CDR2 reads FQNEAQ (reference sequence). V lost 7 bases to trimming and J lost 8 bases; unmatched junction nucleotides: 10. The CDR3 spans 14 residues.

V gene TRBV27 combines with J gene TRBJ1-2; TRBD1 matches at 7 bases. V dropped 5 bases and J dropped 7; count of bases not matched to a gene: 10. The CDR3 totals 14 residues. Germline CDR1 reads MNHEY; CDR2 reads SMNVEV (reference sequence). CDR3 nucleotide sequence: TGTGCCAGCAGTAATAGACAGGGATCGGGTGGCTACACCTTC. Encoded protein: CASSNRQGSGGYTF.

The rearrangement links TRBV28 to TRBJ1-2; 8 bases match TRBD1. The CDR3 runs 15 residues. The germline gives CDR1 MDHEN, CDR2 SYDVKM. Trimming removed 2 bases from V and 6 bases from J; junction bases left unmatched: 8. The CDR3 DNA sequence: TGTGCCAGCAGTTTAATTTCGGACAGGGTTGATGGCTACACCTTC. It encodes CASSLISDRVDGYTF.

The CDR3 DNA reads TGTGCCAGCAGTCTCCAGTATGGCTACACCTTC. Protein: CASSLQYGYTF. The chain recombines TRBV28 with TRBJ1-2; D ambiguous. Germline assignment: CDR1 MDHEN and CDR2 SYDVKM. The length of the CDR3 is 11 residues. Trimming took 5 bases from V and 5 from J, leaving 6 bases between them.

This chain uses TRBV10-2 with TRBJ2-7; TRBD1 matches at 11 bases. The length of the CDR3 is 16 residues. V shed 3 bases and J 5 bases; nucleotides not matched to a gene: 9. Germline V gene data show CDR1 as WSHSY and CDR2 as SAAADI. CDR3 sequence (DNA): TGCGCCAGCAGTGATAGGGACAGGGGGAATAAGGACGAGCAGTACTTC. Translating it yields CASSDRDRGNKDEQYF.

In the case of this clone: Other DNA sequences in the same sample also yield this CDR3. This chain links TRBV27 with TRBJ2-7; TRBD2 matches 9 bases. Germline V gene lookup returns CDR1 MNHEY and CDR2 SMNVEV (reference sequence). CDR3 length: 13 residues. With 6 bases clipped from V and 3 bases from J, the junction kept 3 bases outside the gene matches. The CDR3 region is CASSLAGSYEQYF. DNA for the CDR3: TGTGCCAGCAGCCTAGCGGGGAGCTACGAGCAGTACTTC.

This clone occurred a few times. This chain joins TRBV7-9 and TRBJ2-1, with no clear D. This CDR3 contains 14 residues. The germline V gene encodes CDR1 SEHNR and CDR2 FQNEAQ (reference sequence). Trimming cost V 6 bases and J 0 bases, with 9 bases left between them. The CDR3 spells CASRITGSYNEQFF. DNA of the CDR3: TGTGCCAGCAGGATTACGGGCTCCTACAATGAGCAGTTCTTC.

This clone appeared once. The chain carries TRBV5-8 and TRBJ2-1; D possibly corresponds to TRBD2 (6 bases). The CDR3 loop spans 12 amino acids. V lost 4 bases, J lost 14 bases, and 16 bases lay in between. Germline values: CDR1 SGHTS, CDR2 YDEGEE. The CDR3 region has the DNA TGTGCCAGCAGCCTACGACTAGGTCGGGAGTTCTTC. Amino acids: CASSLRLGREFF.

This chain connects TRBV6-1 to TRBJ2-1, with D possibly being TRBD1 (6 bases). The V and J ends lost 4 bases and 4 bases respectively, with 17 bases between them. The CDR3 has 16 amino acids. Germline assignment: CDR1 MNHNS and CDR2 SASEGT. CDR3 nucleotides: TGTGCCAGCAGTGTCAATACGGGACACGCATACAATGAGCAGTTCTTC. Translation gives CASSVNTGHAYNEQFF.

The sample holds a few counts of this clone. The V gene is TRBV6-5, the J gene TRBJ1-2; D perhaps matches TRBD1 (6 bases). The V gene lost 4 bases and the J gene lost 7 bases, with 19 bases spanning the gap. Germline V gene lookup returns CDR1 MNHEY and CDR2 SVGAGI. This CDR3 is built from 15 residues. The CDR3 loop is CASSFLAGEKAGYTF. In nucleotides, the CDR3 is TGTGCCAGCAGTTTCCTGGCAGGGGAGAAGGCTGGCTACACCTTC.

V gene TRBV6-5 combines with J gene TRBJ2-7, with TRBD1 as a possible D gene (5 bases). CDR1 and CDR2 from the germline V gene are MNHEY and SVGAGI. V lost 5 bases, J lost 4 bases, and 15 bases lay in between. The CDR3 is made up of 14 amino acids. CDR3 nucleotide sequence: TGTGCCAGCAGTGCCGGACATTCCCATTACGAGCAGTACTTC. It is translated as CASSAGHSHYEQYF.